Following are 3 T cell receptor beta chains from one sample sequenced in a study of graft-versus-host responses after intestinal transplantation. Data came from immunoSEQ multiplex PCR; TCRdb stores just in-frame clones and leaves some out. Here the sample spans thousands of clones, about 82% being singletons. Researchers processed graft tissue to release intraepithelial and lamina propria lymphocytes. Material: ileum tissue, obtained just under 130 days after transplant. Every receptor here comes from a human patient who received an intestinal transplant, so some T cells may come from the graft donor.

The CDR3 here is CASSFHPGQGGEKLFF. The CDR3 DNA reads TGCGCCAGCAGCTTCCACCCGGGACAGGGGGGTGAAAAACTGTTTTTT. The chain uses TRBV5-1 and TRBJ1-4; 11 nucleotides match TRBD1. V shed 2 bases, J shed 7 bases, and the junction held 7 bases outside the gene matches. The CDR3 loop spans 16 amino acids. CDR1 SGHRS and CDR2 YFSETQ come from the germline V gene.

The chain has TRBV29-1 and TRBJ2-1; 7 bases fit TRBD1. The ends lost 6 bases at V and 3 bases at J; junction bases unmatched: 11. The CDR3 totals 15 residues. The germline CDR1 and CDR2 sequences are SQVTM and ANQGSEA. The CDR3 is CSVPTGTEYYNEQFF. CDR3 DNA sequence: TGCAGCGTCCCTACCGGGACAGAATACTACAATGAGCAGTTCTTC.

The chain recombines TRBV15 with TRBJ2-1, with 8 bases fitting TRBD2. Trimming cost V 1 base and J 8 bases; bases outside gene matches: 10. Germline CDR1 is LNHNV and CDR2 is YYDKDF (reference sequence). The CDR3 is 16 residues long. CDR3: CATSRGLGGRSDEQFF. Here the CDR3 DNA reads TGTGCCACCAGCAGAGGTTTGGGCGGGAGGAGCGATGAGCAGTTCTTC. Full variable domain (remainder filled in from reference TRBV15 and TRBJ2-1): DAMVIQNPRYQVTQFGKPVTLSCSQTLNHNVMYWYQQKSSQAPKLLFHYYDKDFNNEADTPDNFQSRRPNTSFCFLDIRSPGLGDTAMYLCATSRGLGGRSDEQFFGPGTRLTVL.